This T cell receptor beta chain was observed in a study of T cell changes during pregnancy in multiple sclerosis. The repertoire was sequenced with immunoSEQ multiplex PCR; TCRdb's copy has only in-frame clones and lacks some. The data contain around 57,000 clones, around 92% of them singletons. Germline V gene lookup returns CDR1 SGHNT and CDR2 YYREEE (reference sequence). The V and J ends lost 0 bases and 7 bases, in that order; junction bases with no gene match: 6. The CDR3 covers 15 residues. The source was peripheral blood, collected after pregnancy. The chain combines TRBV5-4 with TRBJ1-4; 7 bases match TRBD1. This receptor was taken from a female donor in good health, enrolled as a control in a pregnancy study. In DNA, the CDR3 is TGTGCCAGCAGCTTGGGACAGGGACGGATTGAAAAACTGTTTTTT. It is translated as CASSLGQGRIEKLFF.